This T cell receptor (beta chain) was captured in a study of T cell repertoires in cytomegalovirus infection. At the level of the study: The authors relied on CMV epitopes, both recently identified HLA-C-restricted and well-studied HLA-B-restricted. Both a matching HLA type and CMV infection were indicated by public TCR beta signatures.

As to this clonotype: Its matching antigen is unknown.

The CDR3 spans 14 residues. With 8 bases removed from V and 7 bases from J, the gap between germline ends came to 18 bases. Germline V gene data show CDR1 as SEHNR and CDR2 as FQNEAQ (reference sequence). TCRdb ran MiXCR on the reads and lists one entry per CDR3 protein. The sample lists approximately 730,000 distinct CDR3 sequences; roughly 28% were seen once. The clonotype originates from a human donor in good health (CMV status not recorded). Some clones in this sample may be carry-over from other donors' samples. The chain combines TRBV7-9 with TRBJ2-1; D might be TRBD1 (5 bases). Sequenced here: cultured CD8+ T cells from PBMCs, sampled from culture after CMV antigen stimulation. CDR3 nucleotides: TGTGCCAGCGCCCAGGGTGGTCTGGAGAATGAGCAGTTCTTC. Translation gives CASAQGGLENEQFF.